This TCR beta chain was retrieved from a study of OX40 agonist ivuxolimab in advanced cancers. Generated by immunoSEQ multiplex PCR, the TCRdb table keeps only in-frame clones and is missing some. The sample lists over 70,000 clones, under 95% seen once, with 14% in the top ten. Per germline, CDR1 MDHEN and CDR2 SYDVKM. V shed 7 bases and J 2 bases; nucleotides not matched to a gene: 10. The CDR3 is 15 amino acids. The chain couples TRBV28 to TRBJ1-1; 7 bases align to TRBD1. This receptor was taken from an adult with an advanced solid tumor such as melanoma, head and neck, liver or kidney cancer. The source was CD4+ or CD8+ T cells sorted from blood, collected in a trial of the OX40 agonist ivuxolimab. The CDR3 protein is CASTDETGRNTEAFF. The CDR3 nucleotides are TGTGCCAGCACAGATGAGACAGGGAGAAACACTGAAGCTTTCTTT.